This T cell receptor (beta chain) comes out of a study of STAT3 mutations in large granular lymphocyte leukemia (dated by TCRdb to the late 2010s). About the study as a whole: About half of the T-LGLL patients who underwent longitudinal sequencing carried canonical activating STAT3 mutations. Over half of the T-LGLL patients were given one or more immunosuppressive therapy regimens, and 40% of the treated patients had a hematologic response. Serial deep sequencing of TCRbeta CDR3 and STAT3 was performed in patients with T-cell large granular lymphocyte leukemia to reconstruct clonal hierarchy and dynamics. From an initial cohort of roughly 190 LGL patients, about 17 representative T-LGLL cases were picked for longitudinal TCRbeta and STAT3 sequencing. As controls, the study also included longitudinal sequencing of two patients with natural killer LGL leukemia. Each patient was sequenced at an average of around 4 time points, ranging from 2 to 8 samplings. The study at large found these results: TCR clonotype switching after therapy was seen in about 35% of the 18 patients, with all newly emerging clones being STAT3 wild type. Several patients had a dominant TCR clone burden greater than the STAT3 mutant burden, which suggests that the STAT3 mutation arose secondarily within a clone that had already expanded. Linking therapy response to changes in TCR clonal burden was complicated by variable intervals between samplings and by differing treatment regimens. Because codominant clonotypes persisted in some patients, a small but highly pathogenic clone may have been missed. All T-LGLL patients had at least one immunodominant TCRbeta clonotype, and roughly half had multiple immunodominant subclonotypes. Because no samples were available when a clone first appeared, clonal expansion had to be inferred from samplings taken at other points.

V is clipped by 5 bases and J by 2 bases, and the sequence between their germline boundaries is 4 bases long. The CDR3, cysteine through phenylalanine, is 11 amino acids long. Just CDR3 DNA is preserved here, 33 bases in frame from base 1. The germline V gene yields SQVTM for CDR1 and ANQGSEA for CDR2. DNA was extracted from blood mononuclear cells, with the same DNA used for both TCR and STAT3 sequencing. TCRbeta libraries were sequenced on an Illumina MiSeq, and an average of roughly 41,000 productive templates per sample was obtained. Using multiplex PCR amplification, the immunoSEQ assay generated the TCRbeta CDR3 libraries. From the authors' description of their analysis: Following a previously defined approach, repertoire diversity was calculated, and values close to 0 point to extremely monoclonal samples. TCRdb stores this immuneACCESS table with in-frame sequences only. Part of the clones is absent; in the studies checked, under half of the shortfall reflects unresolved V genes, and no reason is known for the rest. Clone size and V and J calls were adopted from that table, with D and trimming inferred from the DNA. The sample has several thousand clones on record, roughly 94% of them singletons. The ten most abundant clones make up about 34% of the sample.

A note on this clone: Its antigen is currently not known. Per-base quality was not reported, and no clone a single base away is much larger than it.

The sequenced sample consisted of peripheral blood mononuclear cells. The TCR comes from a man aged 55-75 years with T-cell large granular lymphocyte leukemia. Some clones in this sample may be carry-over from other donors' samples. The age is the age at diagnosis. The chain uses TRBV29-1 and TRBJ2-1; no confident D gene assignment can be made. The DNA is TGCAGCGTTACTACCTACAATGAGCAGTTCTTC. This encodes CSVTTYNEQFF.